The sample holds a few counts of the clone carrying this TCR beta chain. This record belongs to a study of T-cell memory formation after mild COVID-19. The V gene's germline CDR1 is SEHNR and CDR2 FQNEAQ (reference sequence). The V and J ends lost 2 bases and 8 bases respectively, with 15 bases between them. This CDR3 has 14 residues. Barcoded TCR alpha and TCR beta cDNA libraries with UMIs came from 5'RACE using constant-segment primers. TCRdb redid the calling of the 5' RACE reads with MiXCR, one entry per CDR3 protein. The repertoire consists of 250,000 to 300,000 distinct CDR3 sequences, with roughly 16% occurring once and the leading ten covering more than 20%.

This clonotype originated in a man younger than 35 who had mild COVID-19 (a few samples of this study predate the infection). Cell type and time point are not known. The chain links TRBV7-9 to TRBJ1-2; possibly TRBD1 for D (5 bases). The sequencing input was PBMCs or a T cell subset sorted from them (not recorded which). DNA for the CDR3: TGTGCCAGCAGCTTACAGCCGAGGGGTAAGGGCTACACCTTC. Protein product: CASSLQPRGKGYTF.